The 13 T cell receptor beta chains in this list originate from one sample, sequenced in a study of blood T cells in healthy people across ages. A second PCR, run for roughly 6 to 11 cycles, used a sample-barcoded 5' primer plus a J-beta primer mix. TCRdb processed the 5' RACE reads anew with MiXCR; each CDR3 protein has one entry. The sample includes 710,000 or so distinct CDR3 sequences, approximately 30% of them seen just once. The sample taken for sequencing was blood. These receptors were obtained from a woman aged 80 or older in good health.

Only a few counts were recorded for this clonotype. A much larger clone sits a single nucleotide away, making a read error possible. The chain employs TRBV18 and TRBJ2-1, with D maybe TRBD2 (6 bases). The germline gives CDR1 KGHSH, CDR2 LQKENI. V dropped 3 bases and J dropped 9 bases, with 9 bases sitting between them. CDR3 length equals 12 residues. CDR3 in amino acids: CASSPEGAEQFF. The CDR3 nucleotides read TGTGCCAGCTCACCGGAGGGCGCTGAGCAGTTCTTC.

This clonotype was counted at least ten times. The rearrangement uses TRBV7-2 and TRBJ1-6; D is unclear. The CDR3 is 14 amino acids. The V end lost 4 bases, the J end lost 10 bases, and 14 bases lay between the germline ends. Germline V lookup: CDR1 SGHTA, CDR2 FQGNSA. As DNA, the CDR3 is TGTGCCAGCAGCTCGTCGGGGATAGAATCACCCCTCCACTTT. As protein: CASSSSGIESPLHF.

The chain has TRBV20-1 and TRBJ2-7, with 8 bases that match TRBD2. The J call may be wrong; the DNA end is better matched by TRBJ2-4. Per germline, CDR1 DFQATT and CDR2 SNEGSKA (reference sequence). The CDR3 runs 13 residues. This CDR3 reads CSARAAGGNIQYF. The CDR3 coding sequence is TGCAGTGCTAGAGCGGCGGGAGGAAACATTCAGTACTTC.

The chain joins TRBV20-1 to TRBJ2-4, with 8 bases lining up with TRBD1. This CDR3 spans 18 amino acids. Per the germline V gene, CDR1 is DFQATT and CDR2 is SNEGSKA (reference sequence). The trim removed 5 bases at V and 1 base at J, leaving 16 bases unmatched. For the CDR3, the DNA is TGCAGTGCTGCATCGGACAGGGACATTGTGAAGGCCAAAAACATTCAGTACTTC. This codes for CSAASDRDIVKAKNIQYF.

The chain employs TRBV7-9 and TRBJ1-1; possibly TRBD1 for D (6 bases). The CDR3 sequence is 16 residues long. V lost 5 bases to trimming and J lost 0 bases, with 16 bases between them. Per germline, CDR1 SEHNR and CDR2 FQNEAQ (reference sequence). Here the CDR3 reads CASSPWGRGLNTEAFF. The CDR3, as DNA: TGTGCCAGCAGCCCCTGGGGGCGAGGGTTGAACACTGAAGCTTTCTTT.

This clonotype was detected ten times or more. This chain joins TRBV5-1 and TRBJ2-3, with D hard to call. Germline assignment: CDR1 SGHRS and CDR2 YFSETQ. This CDR3 has 13 amino acids. Trimming took 4 bases from V and 3 from J, leaving 9 bases between them. CDR3: CASSPGPTDTQYF. CDR3 in DNA: TGCGCCAGCAGCCCCGGACCGACAGATACGCAGTATTTT. The full variable domain, rest sourced from reference TRBV5-1 and TRBJ2-3, is KAGVTQTPRYLIKTRGQQVTLSCSPISGHRSVSWYQQTPGQGLQFLFEYFSETQRNKGNFPGRFSGRQFSNSRSEMNVSTLELGDSALYLCASSPGPTDTQYFGPGTRLTVL.

This clonotype was counted ten times or more. This chain links TRBV7-6 with TRBJ2-1; D perhaps matches TRBD2 (5 bases). Per the germline V gene, CDR1 is SGHVS and CDR2 is FNYEAQ. Trimming pared 5 bases from V and 4 bases from J, leaving 18 bases between. CDR3 length equals 16 residues. The CDR3 spells CASSAQSREEYNEQFF. The CDR3 region has the DNA TGTGCCAGCAGCGCCCAGTCCCGGGAAGAATACAATGAGCAGTTCTTC.

Concerning this clonotype itself: A clone one base away is much larger, so this may be a read error. The chain joins TRBV28 to TRBJ2-7, with D maybe TRBD2 (5 bases). Germline CDR1 is MDHEN and CDR2 is SYDVKM. The CDR3 spans 14 residues. The CDR3, as DNA: TGTGCCAGCAGTTTGAAGGCCAGGCTAAGGGAGCGGTACTTC. As protein: CASSLKARLRERYF.

This clonotype was observed a few times. This chain uses TRBV20-1 with TRBJ1-5; perhaps TRBD1 as D (5 bases). CDR3 size: 16 residues. Trimming removed 3 bases at V and 0 bases at J, with 15 bases between. Germline V lookup: CDR1 DFQATT, CDR2 SNEGSKA (reference sequence). This CDR3 reads CSARSSKGLSNQPQHF. The CDR3 DNA is TGCAGTGCTAGGTCCTCGAAGGGACTTAGCAATCAGCCCCAGCATTTT.

The chain combines TRBV5-6 with TRBJ2-3; 7 bases match TRBD1. The CDR3 is 16 amino acids. Germline lookup yields CDR1 SGHDT and CDR2 YYEEEE. Trimming cost V 1 base and J 1 base; bases outside gene matches: 6. The CDR3 DNA reads TGTGCCAGCAGCTTGATCGACAGGGTAGGCACAGATACGCAGTATTTT. This gives the protein CASSLIDRVGTDTQYF. The full variable domain, with the rest looked up from reference TRBV5-6 and TRBJ2-3, is DAGVTQSPTHLIKTRGQQVTLRCSPKSGHDTVSWYQQALGQGPQFIFQYYEEEERQRGNFPDRFSGHQFPNYSSELNVNALLLGDSALYLCASSLIDRVGTDTQYFGPGTRLTVL.

This clonotype was seen at least ten times. The chain joins TRBV6-1 to TRBJ2-6; maybe TRBD1 (6 bases). CDR1 MNHNS and CDR2 SASEGT come from the germline V gene. Trimming cost V 5 bases and J 0 bases, with 14 bases left between them. CDR3 length: 17 residues. CDR3 DNA sequence: TGTGCCAGCAGTCGACCGGGACATAACTCTGGGGCCAACGTCCTGACTTTC. It is translated as CASSRPGHNSGANVLTF.

CDR3 loop: CSVAREANYGYTF. For the CDR3, the DNA is TGCAGCGTTGCCAGAGAAGCCAACTATGGCTACACCTTC. The chain uses TRBV29-1 and TRBJ1-2; D is uncertain. CDR3 length equals 13 residues. The germline V and J ends were trimmed by 4 bases and 2 bases, with 11 bases remaining between them. Germline V lookup: CDR1 SQVTM, CDR2 ANQGSEA.

J is TRBJ1-5 and V is TRBV6-5, with D possibly being TRBD1 (5 bases). The V end was cut by 6 bases, the J end by 0 bases, with 12 bases between. The CDR3 runs to 15 residues. The germline V gene encodes CDR1 MNHEY and CDR2 SVGAGI. The CDR3 sequence is CASSRGGNSNQPQHF. Written as DNA, the CDR3 is TGTGCCAGCAGCCGTGGGGGGAATAGCAATCAGCCCCAGCATTTT.